This record concerns one T cell receptor (beta chain) sequence. These data originate in a study of T-cell reconstitution after alpha-beta-depleted transplantation in children. During its preparation, the TCRbeta library received unique molecular identifiers. Each CDR3 protein is one row after TCRdb ran MiXCR on the PCR reads. The data contain around 600,000 distinct CDR3 sequences, approximately 10% of them singletons. CDR1 is MDHEN, CDR2 SYDVKM, per germline. J was trimmed by 7 bases and V by 5 bases; bases with no gene match: 8. CDR3 length: 15 residues. V gene TRBV28 combines with J gene TRBJ2-1; TRBD1 agrees at 10 bases. The material sequenced was PBMCs from the stem cell graft donor, taken from the stem cell graft. This TCR was sampled from a human donor who donated a stem cell graft to a child with acute myeloid leukemia. The CDR3 nucleotides read TGTGCCAGCAGTGGGGTTGACAGGGGGCTGAATGAGCAGTTCTTC. This gives the protein CASSGVDRGLNEQFF. Together with reference TRBV28 and TRBJ2-1, the CDR3 gives the full variable domain: DVKVTQSSRYLVKRTGEKVFLECVQDMDHENMFWYRQDPGLGLRLIYFSYDVKMKEKGDIPEGYSVSREKKERFSLILESASTNQTSMYLCASSGVDRGLNEQFFGPGTRLTVL.